Listed below are T cell receptor beta chains from one sample, sequenced in a study of cytomegalovirus exposure and HLA in healthy donors. Sequenced by immunoSEQ multiplex PCR; TCRdb stores in-frame clones only, minus some. The profile covers hundreds of thousands of clones, with roughly 83% appearing a single time and 11% to 15% taken by the ten largest. Material for sequencing was PBMCs. These receptors all come from a woman aged 25-40 years in good health and CMV-seropositive. Each CDR3 is given with its conserved first and last residue. The D gene is left open where the match is weak. The size entry is marked missing in some rows and otherwise reads once, few, many or a size class.

TRBV25-1,TRBJ2-1,NA,NA,TGTGCCAGCAGTGACATTACTAGGAGAGTTGAGCAGTTCTTC,CASSDITRRVEQFF
TRBV5-1,TRBJ1-2,NA,few,TGCGCCAGCAGCTCCTTGGGGGGATCTAACTATGGCTACACCTTC,CASSSLGGSNYGYTF
TRBV27,TRBJ1-4,NA,NA,TGTGCCAGCAGCCACCGACAGCCAACTAATGAAAAACTGTTTTTT,CASSHRQPTNEKLFF
TRBV5-1,TRBJ1-1,NA,NA,TGCGCCAGCAGCTTGCGTCAGGGAGACACTGAAGCTTTCTTT,CASSLRQGDTEAFF
TRBV10-3,TRBJ2-2,NA,many,TGTGCCATCAAGGACCAGGGCGGCTACACCGGGGAGCTGTTTTTT,CAIKDQGGYTGELFF
TRBV11-2,TRBJ2-7,TRBD1,NA,TGTGCCAGCAGTCCCATCCGGGACAGGGGAAACGAGCAGTACTTC,CASSPIRDRGNEQYF
TRBV18,TRBJ1-2,NA,NA,TGTGCCAGCTCATCCCGGGACACCTCTAACTATGGCTACACCTTC,CASSSRDTSNYGYTF
TRBV19,TRBJ2-2,NA,once,TGTGCCAGCCAGGGACATTCCACCGGGGAGCTGTTTTTT,CASQGHSTGELFF
TRBV29-1,TRBJ2-3,NA,NA,TGCAGCGTCAGAGGGACAACTAGCACAGATACGCAGTATTTT,CSVRGTTSTDTQYF
TRBV11-2,TRBJ2-1,NA,few,TGTGCCAGCACCTCGGGTTTAATCTACCATGAGCAGTTCTTC,CASTSGLIYHEQFF
TRBV6-5,TRBJ2-1,NA,NA,TGTGCCACCACGCAGGGGAACCACAATGAGCAGTTCTTC,CATTQGNHNEQFF
TRBV6-1,TRBJ2-7,TRBD2,NA,TGTGCCAGCAGTGAAGGGACTAGCGGCTCCTACGAGCAGTACTTC,CASSEGTSGSYEQYF
TRBV11-2,TRBJ2-7,NA,NA,TGTGCCAGCAGCCCCGGAGGGACGGTGAGCTCCTACGAGCAGTACTTC,CASSPGGTVSSYEQYF
TRBV14,TRBJ2-5,TRBD1,NA,TGTGCCAGCAGCCAAGGGTGGACAGGGGAGACCCAGTACTTC,CASSQGWTGETQYF
TRBV6-4,TRBJ2-3,NA,NA,TGTGCCAGCAGTGACCCGAGGACAGATACGCAGTATTTT,CASSDPRTDTQYF
TRBV29-1,TRBJ2-6,NA,few,TGCAGCGTTGCAGGGTCTGGGGCCAACGTCCTGACTTTC,CSVAGSGANVLTF
TRBV28,TRBJ1-5,NA,NA,TGTGCCAGCTGGGGGGTGAATCAGCCCCAGCATTTT,CASWGVNQPQHF
TRBV2,TRBJ1-1,NA,NA,TGTGCCAGCAGACCAGTTGAGGGATGGATCGCTGAAGCTTTCTTT,CASRPVEGWIAEAFF
TRBV28,TRBJ2-7,NA,NA,TGTGCCAGCAGTACCACGGACCGTCTCACCTACGAGCAGTACTTC,CASSTTDRLTYEQYF
TRBV27,TRBJ2-4,NA,once,TGTGCCAGCAGCTCCCTCCAGGGGGCCAAAAACATTCAGTACTTC,CASSSLQGAKNIQYF
TRBV9,TRBJ1-1,NA,NA,TGTGCCAGCAGCACACTTACAGGGAACACTGAAGCTTTCTTT,CASSTLTGNTEAFF
TRBV6-5,TRBJ2-7,NA,NA,TGTGCCAGCAGTTACTCGTCTAGCAGACCCTACGAGCAGTACTTC,CASSYSSSRPYEQYF
TRBV6-1,TRBJ2-7,TRBD1,NA,TGTGCCAGCAGTGGACAGGGACAGCCCGGGGAGTCCTACGAGCAGTACTTC,CASSGQGQPGESYEQYF
TRBV9,TRBJ2-2,NA,NA,TGTGCCAGCAGCGTAGAATCGAGGACCCAAGGCGCCGGGGAGCTGTTTTTT,CASSVESRTQGAGELFF
TRBV6-1,TRBJ2-6,NA,NA,TGTGCCAGCAGCCCAGCTGGGGCCAACGTCCTGACTTTC,CASSPAGANVLTF
TRBV4-1,TRBJ2-7,NA,few,TGCGCCAGCAGCCAAGACGAGATTTTGGGTGGGGTTAACTCCTACGAGCAGTACTTC,CASSQDEILGGVNSYEQYF
TRBV27,TRBJ1-1,TRBD1,NA,TGTGCCAGCAGTTTATCGCTTCAGGGGGTGATTCGATCTGAAGCTTTCTTT,CASSLSLQGVIRSEAFF
TRBV29-1,TRBJ2-3,NA,NA,TGCAGCGTTGAAGGCAGGGCCGGCTCGGATACGCAGTATTTT,CSVEGRAGSDTQYF
TRBV2,TRBJ1-2,NA,NA,TGTGCCACCACTGGGGGCCGCTATGGCTACACCTTC,CATTGGRYGYTF
TRBV5-8,TRBJ2-7,NA,NA,TGTGCCAGTTCTCGGGCAGAAGCCCGCGAGCAGTACTTC,CASSRAEAREQYF
TRBV7-6,TRBJ1-1,NA,NA,TGTGCCAGCAGCATGGCTTTGGGCACTGAAGCTTTCTTT,CASSMALGTEAFF
TRBV2,TRBJ1-4,NA,NA,TGTGCCAGCAGTGCGCAAACGAACGAAAAACTGTTTTTT,CASSAQTNEKLFF
TRBV10-3,TRBJ1-1,NA,few,TGTGCCATCAGTACGGTGAACACTGAAGCTTTCTTT,CAISTVNTEAFF
TRBV16,TRBJ1-5,NA,NA,TGTGCCAGCAGCCAAGGGGGTCAGCCCCAGCATTTT,CASSQGGQPQHF
TRBV27,TRBJ2-7,TRBD2,NA,TGTGCCAGCAGTCCGAATAGCGGGAGCCCCTACGAGCAGTACTTC,CASSPNSGSPYEQYF
TRBV7-8,TRBJ1-2,NA,once,TGTGCCAGCAGCAAGGTCAGGTCAGGGAATGGCTACACCTTC,CASSKVRSGNGYTF
TRBV4-1,TRBJ1-2,NA,NA,TGCGCCAGCAGCCAACCTCTTATCTCCCCCGACTATGGCTACACCTTC,CASSQPLISPDYGYTF
TRBV7-2,TRBJ1-2,TRBD1,NA,TGTGCCAGCAGCCACAGGGGACCTAACTATGGCTACACCTTC,CASSHRGPNYGYTF
TRBV5-1,TRBJ2-7,NA,few,TGCGCCAGCAGCCCGATAGCGGACTACGAGCAGTACTTC,CASSPIADYEQYF
TRBV30,TRBJ2-7,TRBD2,NA,TGTGCCTGGAGTCGGATAGCGGGACCCTTAAGGCAGTACTTC,CAWSRIAGPLRQYF
TRBV4-1,TRBJ2-1,NA,NA,TGCGCCAGCAGCCAAGTCTACAATGAGCAGTTCTTC,CASSQVYNEQFF